Following are 31 T cell receptor beta chains from one sample sequenced in a study of T cells in localized non-small cell lung cancer. Using immunoSEQ multiplex PCR, the repertoire was profiled, and TCRdb retains in-frame clones only, with some absent. The sample has around 130,000 clones, roughly 90% seen once. This specimen consisted of peripheral blood, obtained before any cancer treatment. These TCRs come from a female donor of 60 years or more with stage I lung adenocarcinoma.

The J gene is TRBJ2-7, the V gene TRBV4-1; TRBD1 is a possible D gene (6 bases). The CDR3 loop spans 14 amino acids. Germline V lookup: CDR1 MGHRA, CDR2 YSYEKL. The V end lost 1 base, the J end lost 3 bases, and 10 bases lay between the germline ends. CDR3 nucleotides: TGCGCCAGCAGCCAAGCCGGGACACACTACGAGCAGTACTTC. It is translated as CASSQAGTHYEQYF.

The rearrangement uses TRBV30 and TRBJ1-2; D gene ambiguous. This CDR3 has 12 amino acids. Germline CDR1 and CDR2: GTSNPN and SVGIG (reference sequence). V was clipped by 5 bases and J by 2 bases, with 9 bases between them. For the CDR3, the DNA is TGTGCCTGGGGGGAAGGGAACTATGGCTACACCTTC. It is translated as CAWGEGNYGYTF.

This chain connects TRBV6-1 to TRBJ2-3, with D unresolved. CDR3 length: 13 amino acids. Germline V lookup: CDR1 MNHNS, CDR2 SASEGT. Trimming took off 4 bases at V and 2 bases at J, with 7 bases between the two ends. The CDR3 spells CASSVRYTDTQYF. The DNA of the CDR3 is TGTGCCAGCAGTGTTAGATACACAGATACGCAGTATTTT.

The rearrangement joins TRBV30 to TRBJ1-2; maybe TRBD1 (5 bases). CDR1 is GTSNPN, CDR2 SVGIG, per germline (reference sequence). Trimming took off 0 bases at V and 3 bases at J, with 11 bases between the two ends. The CDR3 runs to 14 residues. The CDR3 sequence is CAWSVRGTDYGYTF. CDR3 nucleotide sequence: TGTGCCTGGAGTGTACGAGGGACCGACTATGGCTACACCTTC.

The chain is built from TRBV4-1 and TRBJ1-5, with D uncertain. The V gene's germline CDR1 is MGHRA and CDR2 YSYEKL. The CDR3 is made up of 15 amino acids. V lost 3 bases to trimming and J lost 0 bases, with 9 bases between them. CDR3 nucleotide sequence: TGCGCCAGCAGCCAGACTGAGGGTAGCAATCAGCCCCAGCATTTT. This encodes CASSQTEGSNQPQHF.

V gene TRBV11-2 combines with J gene TRBJ2-7; possibly TRBD2 for D (5 bases). Germline CDR1 reads SGHAT; CDR2 reads FQNNGV. The V gene lost 5 bases and the J gene lost 3 bases, with 11 bases spanning the gap. The CDR3 length is 13 residues. CDR3: CASSPLGGYEQYF. CDR3 in DNA: TGTGCCAGCAGCCCCCTAGGAGGCTACGAGCAGTACTTC.

This clone showed up just a few times. The CDR3 loop is CASSQDGLIEAFF. The CDR3 region has the DNA TGCGCCAGCAGCCAAGATGGCCTTATAGAAGCTTTCTTT. The chain combines TRBV4-1 with TRBJ1-1; D unresolved. The germline V gene has CDR1 MGHRA and CDR2 YSYEKL. V was shortened by 0 bases and J by 8 bases, with 10 bases between the two germline ends. The CDR3 covers 13 residues.

This chain links TRBV28 with TRBJ2-6; no reliable D call. Germline CDR1 and CDR2: MDHEN and SYDVKM. The CDR3 runs to 14 residues. V shed 5 bases and J shed 2 bases, with 7 bases lying between them. For the CDR3, the DNA is TGTGCCAGCAGTGAGGTAGCTGGGGCCAACGTCCTGACTTTC. Translating gives CASSEVAGANVLTF.

The V call is TRBV15, the J call TRBJ2-1, with 9 nucleotides matching TRBD1. V lost 4 bases and J lost 4; bases outside the gene matches: 5. The germline CDR1 and CDR2 sequences are LNHNV and YYDKDF (reference sequence). The CDR3 has 15 amino acids. The CDR3 nucleotides are TGTGCCACCAGCATTGACAGGGGGGCGTACAATGAGCAGTTCTTC. Translated: CATSIDRGAYNEQFF.

The rearrangement links TRBV20-1 to TRBJ2-5; no clear D gene. V lost 5 bases and J 6 bases, leaving 10 bases between the germline ends. The CDR3 is made up of 11 amino acids. The germline V gene has CDR1 DFQATT and CDR2 SNEGSKA (reference sequence). CDR3 bases: TGCAGTGCTCCCAACCCCAAGACCCAGTACTTC. Its translation: CSAPNPKTQYF.

The chain employs TRBV5-1 and TRBJ1-4; possible D gene TRBD1, 6 bases. V lost 4 bases and J lost 6, with 10 bases in between. The CDR3 is 13 residues long. Germline values: CDR1 SGHRS, CDR2 YFSETQ. The CDR3 is CASSAYRDEKLFF. The CDR3 region has the DNA TGCGCCAGCAGCGCATACAGGGATGAAAAACTGTTTTTT.

The chain joins TRBV10-2 to TRBJ2-1; 16 bases line up with TRBD2. The CDR3 runs to 15 residues. With 6 bases clipped from V and 7 bases from J, the junction kept 3 bases outside the gene matches. Per germline, CDR1 WSHSY and CDR2 SAAADI. The CDR3 spells CASRLGLAGGNEQFF. CDR3 nucleotides: TGCGCCAGCAGGTTGGGACTAGCGGGGGGGAATGAGCAGTTCTTC.

This clone appeared once. The rearrangement joins TRBV7-7 to TRBJ2-2; D uncertain. This CDR3 region has 14 residues. Germline-derived CDR1 and CDR2 are SSHAT and FNYEAQ (reference sequence). The ends were cut back, 3 bases at V and 1 base at J, with 6 bases in the middle. The CDR3: CASSFGQNTGELFF. The CDR3 DNA is TGTGCCAGCAGCTTTGGGCAGAACACCGGGGAGCTGTTTTTT.

This chain connects TRBV28 to TRBJ2-7; D is uncertain. Looked up from germline, CDR1 is MDHEN and CDR2 is SYDVKM. The CDR3 sequence is 12 residues long. V gave up 4 bases and J gave up 4 bases, with 8 bases separating them. The chain's CDR3 is CASSYQEYEQYF. In nucleotides, the CDR3 is TGTGCCAGCAGTTATCAGGAGTACGAGCAGTACTTC.

The chain couples TRBV5-1 to TRBJ2-7, with 15 bases fitting TRBD2. The CDR3 extends over 16 amino acids. Per the germline V gene, CDR1 is SGHRS and CDR2 is YFSETQ. The junction had 5 bases not matched to a gene; V was cut back by 4 bases and J by 3 bases. The CDR3 reads CASSALGLAGGYEQYF. CDR3 sequence (DNA): TGCGCCAGCAGCGCCCTGGGACTAGCGGGAGGCTACGAGCAGTACTTC.

The CDR3 nucleotides are TGTGCCAGCAGCGTAGGAAGTAGCGGGGCCTACAATGAGCAGTTCTTC. It yields the protein CASSVGSSGAYNEQFF. The J gene is TRBJ2-1, the V gene TRBV9; 8 nucleotides line up with TRBD2. Germline CDR1 and CDR2: SGDLS and YYNGEE. This CDR3 is 16 amino acids long. With V trimmed by 0 bases and J by 2 bases, 4 bases remained unmatched.

The gene calls are TRBV5-1 and TRBJ2-1; TRBD2 is a possible D gene (7 bases). V was clipped by 4 bases and J by 5 bases, with 19 bases between them. This CDR3 has 16 amino acids. Germline values: CDR1 SGHRS, CDR2 YFSETQ. The CDR3 DNA sequence: TGCGCCAGCAGCGCCCGGGGAGGGACAACAAACAATGAGCAGTTCTTC. This translates into CASSARGGTTNNEQFF.

The J gene is TRBJ2-3, the V gene TRBV29-1, with 13 bases that match TRBD2. The CDR3 is made up of 18 amino acids. Losses at the gene ends were 7 bases for V and 7 bases for J; bases not matched to a gene: 20. The germline V gene has CDR1 SQVTM and CDR2 ANQGSEA. The CDR3 loop is CSGTGTSGTGVPDNTQYF. CDR3 DNA sequence: TGCAGCGGAACCGGGACTAGCGGGACCGGGGTTCCCGACAATACGCAGTATTTT.

The chain recombines TRBV5-6 with TRBJ2-3; 8 bases fit TRBD2. Trimming took 7 bases from V and 4 from J; bases not matched to a gene: 11. The CDR3 loop spans 15 amino acids. The germline V gene has CDR1 SGHDT and CDR2 YYEEEE. In DNA, the CDR3 is TGTGCCAGCCGTGCGGGGGGCTGGGAGGCAGATACGCAGTATTTT. This gives the protein CASRAGGWEADTQYF. Using reference TRBV5-6 and TRBJ2-3 for the parts outside the CDR3, the full variable domain is DAGVTQSPTHLIKTRGQQVTLRCSPKSGHDTVSWYQQALGQGPQFIFQYYEEEERQRGNFPDRFSGHQFPNYSSELNVNALLLGDSALYLCASRAGGWEADTQYFGPGTRLTVL.

The chain employs TRBV9 and TRBJ2-1; D possibly matches TRBD1 or TRBD2 (5 bases each). Germline V CDR1 and CDR2: SGDLS, YYNGEE. The CDR3 extends over 16 amino acids. V dropped 0 bases and J dropped 7 bases, with 17 bases sitting between them. In DNA, the CDR3 is TGTGCCAGCAGCGTAGCGCCCGTTTGGGACGGAAATGAGCAGTTCTTC. Its protein product is CASSVAPVWDGNEQFF.

This chain links TRBV13 with TRBJ1-2, with D perhaps matching TRBD1 (5 bases). CDR1 and CDR2 from the germline V gene are PRHDT and FYEKMQ (reference sequence). CDR3 length: 13 amino acids. V was shortened by 5 bases and J by 4 bases, with 11 bases between the two germline ends. This CDR3 reads CASSPGRSYGYTF. The CDR3 nucleotides read TGTGCCAGCAGCCCGGGACGGAGCTATGGCTACACCTTC.

The gene calls are TRBV27 and TRBJ1-5; no clear D gene. The CDR3 is made up of 16 amino acids. Deletions cut 6 bases from V and 4 bases from J, with 19 bases between. CDR1 MNHEY and CDR2 SMNVEV come from the germline V gene (reference sequence). CDR3 bases: TGTGCCAGCAGCCAGACGGCTTACTCGGTAAATCAGCCCCAGCATTTT. Translating it yields CASSQTAYSVNQPQHF.

The J gene is TRBJ2-3, the V gene TRBV11-2; no clear D. V was shortened by 5 bases and J by 2 bases, with 8 bases between the two germline ends. Germline V gives CDR1 SGHAT, CDR2 FQNNGV. The CDR3 is 13 amino acids. Here the CDR3 reads CASSPTTTDTQYF. CDR3 DNA: TGTGCCAGCAGCCCAACTACCACAGATACGCAGTATTTT.

This clone was seen once. J is TRBJ1-1 and V is TRBV5-1, with D maybe TRBD1 (6 bases). This CDR3 has 15 amino acids. In germline, CDR1 is SGHRS, CDR2 YFSETQ. V shed 4 bases and J shed 1 base, with 14 bases lying between them. The CDR3, as DNA: TGCGCCAGCAGCCGGACAGAGAGGGGGAACACTGAAGCTTTCTTT. It is translated as CASSRTERGNTEAFF.

The rearrangement joins TRBV6-5 to TRBJ1-1; D gene uncertain. CDR1 is MNHEY, CDR2 SVGAGI, per germline. V lost 0 bases and J lost 3, with 14 bases in between. The CDR3 is 16 residues long. In DNA form, the CDR3 reads TGTGCCAGCAGTTACTCGGGAGTTGGGGTGGACACTGAAGCTTTCTTT. Its translation: CASSYSGVGVDTEAFF.

The chain has TRBV10-1 and TRBJ2-7, with TRBD1 identical over 12 bases. Looked up from germline, CDR1 is WNHNN and CDR2 is SYGVQD (reference sequence). CDR3 length: 14 residues. Germline trimming cut 8 bases from V and 5 bases from J; bases unmatched to any gene: 7. CDR3 bases: TGCGCCAGCGGTCCGGGACAGGGGGCCCACGAGCAGTACTTC. Translating it yields CASGPGQGAHEQYF.

This chain links TRBV5-1 with TRBJ1-1; possibly TRBD1 for D (6 bases). The V gene lost 5 bases and the J gene lost 4 bases, with 15 bases spanning the gap. CDR3 length: 14 amino acids. Germline CDR1 and CDR2: SGHRS and YFSETQ. DNA of the CDR3: TGCGCCAGCAGTCTTTACAGGGTCGGCACTGAAGCTTTCTTT. It codes for CASSLYRVGTEAFF.

This chain joins TRBV5-4 and TRBJ2-7; the D is unclear. Germline V lookup: CDR1 SGHNT, CDR2 YYREEE (reference sequence). CDR3 length: 15 amino acids. V was clipped by 4 bases and J by 6 bases, with 20 bases between them. The CDR3 protein is CASSPPAGAPVEQYF. The CDR3, as DNA: TGTGCCAGCAGCCCGCCGGCCGGCGCGCCAGTCGAGCAGTACTTC.

The CDR3 sequence is CASSYGDITDTQYF. The CDR3 bases are TGTGCCAGCAGTTACGGGGACATCACAGATACGCAGTATTTT. The chain combines TRBV6-6 with TRBJ2-3; D perhaps matches TRBD1 (6 bases). This CDR3 contains 14 residues. Germline V lookup: CDR1 MNHNY, CDR2 SVGAGI (reference sequence). V was shortened by 2 bases and J by 2 bases, with 8 bases between the two germline ends.

Here the CDR3 DNA reads TGTGCCAGCAGCGATAAAGCTCAGGGCTCCGAAAAACTGTTTTTT. Translating gives CASSDKAQGSEKLFF. The chain joins TRBV5-4 to TRBJ1-4; D possibly corresponds to TRBD1 (5 bases). Trimming left V 4 bases short and J 8 bases short, with 18 bases between. Looked up from germline, CDR1 is SGHNT and CDR2 is YYREEE (reference sequence). The CDR3 covers 15 residues.

V and J are TRBV2 and TRBJ1-4, with TRBD1 matching over 7 bases. The CDR3 is 17 residues long. Trimming took 7 bases from V and 4 from J; bases not matched to a gene: 15. Germline CDR1 SNHLY, CDR2 FYNNEI. Here the CDR3 DNA reads TGTGCCAGCAACGGGCCCTTAGGGACAGTTAATAATGAAAAACTGTTTTTT. As protein: CASNGPLGTVNNEKLFF.